A selection of T cell receptor beta chains follows, all from one sample in a study of blood T cell repertoires in COVID-19. Assay: immunoSEQ multiplex PCR; the TCRdb copy retains only in-frame clones and omits some. The sample has about 300,000 clones, 85% to 90% seen once. The sample consisted of peripheral blood. These receptors all stem from a woman younger than 45 with COVID-19, enrolled during active disease. Both conserved end residues are part of each CDR3. D genes are given only for firm matches. The size field is filled for only some rows; it gives once, few, many or a size class.

V	J	size	D	CDR3	DNA
TRBV6-2/TRBV6-3	TRBJ2-1	.	.	CASSGRRLNSYNEQFF	TGTGCCAGCAGTGGTCGGAGGCTCAACTCCTACAATGAGCAGTTCTTC
TRBV7-9	TRBJ1-2	.	.	CASSPPGSNYGYTF	TGTGCCAGCAGCCCGCCGGGGAGTAACTATGGCTACACCTTC
TRBV28	TRBJ1-1	.	.	CASTGQGTEAFF	TGTGCCAGCACGGGCCAGGGGACTGAAGCTTTCTTT
TRBV12-2	TRBJ1-3	.	.	CASRSTSGSGNTIYF	TGTGCAAGTCGCTCCACGTCCGGCTCTGGAAACACCATATATTTT
TRBV6-6	TRBJ2-4	.	TRBD2	CASSYSVGRAKNIQYF	TGTGCCAGCAGTTACTCGGTCGGGAGGGCCAAAAACATTCAGTACTTC
TRBV20-1	TRBJ1-1	.	.	CSASGGRDTEAFF	TGCAGTGCTAGTGGCGGGAGAGACACTGAAGCTTTCTTT
TRBV19	TRBJ1-4	.	.	CASKDRSGEKLFF	TGTGCCAGTAAAGATAGGAGCGGGGAAAAACTGTTTTTT
TRBV5-1	TRBJ1-6	.	TRBD1	CASSVSGQGGSPLHF	TGCGCCAGCAGCGTATCGGGACAGGGAGGGTCACCCCTCCACTTT
TRBV19	TRBJ1-5	few	.	CASSIMEGPRGQPQHF	TGTGCCAGTAGTATAATGGAGGGACCGAGAGGGCAGCCCCAGCATTTT
TRBV7-8	TRBJ1-2	.	.	CASSLGTVYGYTF	TGTGCCAGCAGCTTAGGGACAGTCTATGGCTACACCTTC
TRBV24-1	TRBJ2-2	.	TRBD1	CATRDRDRGQDTGELFF	TGTGCCACCCGAGACCGGGACAGGGGGCAAGACACCGGGGAGCTGTTTTTT
TRBV7-2	TRBJ1-1	.	TRBD1	CASSLADRGLNTEAFF	TGTGCCAGCAGCTTAGCGGACAGGGGGCTTAACACTGAAGCTTTCTTT